A selection of T cell receptor beta chains follows, all from one sample in a study of control samples from healthy donors and cancer patients. Assay: immunoSEQ multiplex PCR; the TCRdb copy retains only in-frame clones and omits some. This sample has more than 150,000 clones, with about 90% found just once. The source material was blood. Every receptor here comes from a woman in her thirties in good health. Both conserved end residues are part of each CDR3. The order of the fields is CDR3 length, clone size, J gene, V gene, D gene, CDR3 protein, CDR3 DNA. The D gene is left open where the match is weak. Part of the rows lack a size; the others show once, few, many or a class for expanded clones.

cdr3_length: 14
clone_size: -
j_call: TRBJ2-5
v_call: TRBV25-1
d_call: TRBD1
cdr3_aa: CASTQRTGQETQYF
cdr3_nt: TGTGCCAGCACCCAAAGGACAGGGCAAGAGACCCAGTACTTC

cdr3_length: 15
clone_size: -
j_call: TRBJ2-5
v_call: TRBV6-4
d_call: TRBD2
cdr3_aa: CASSEGTSGKETQYF
cdr3_nt: TGTGCCAGCAGCGAAGGGACTAGCGGGAAAGAGACCCAGTACTTC

cdr3_length: 15
clone_size: once
j_call: TRBJ2-5
v_call: TRBV2
d_call: TRBD1
cdr3_aa: CASSEVTGGQETQYF
cdr3_nt: TGTGCCAGCAGTGAAGTCACAGGGGGACAAGAGACCCAGTACTTC

cdr3_length: 14
clone_size: -
j_call: TRBJ2-5
v_call: TRBV4-2
d_call: -
cdr3_aa: CASSQVVEFGTQYF
cdr3_nt: TGTGCCAGCAGCCAAGTTGTCGAGTTTGGGACCCAGTACTTC

cdr3_length: 13
clone_size: -
j_call: TRBJ2-5
v_call: TRBV18
d_call: -
cdr3_aa: CASCGFAQETQYF
cdr3_nt: TGTGCCAGCTGCGGATTCGCGCAAGAGACCCAGTACTTC

cdr3_length: 13
clone_size: once
j_call: TRBJ2-1
v_call: TRBV7-9
d_call: -
cdr3_aa: CASSTTPGTEQFF
cdr3_nt: TGTGCCAGCAGCACAACTCCGGGCACTGAGCAGTTCTTC

cdr3_length: 15
clone_size: -
j_call: TRBJ1-1
v_call: TRBV7-6
d_call: TRBD1
cdr3_aa: CASSQTTGGGTEAFF
cdr3_nt: TGTGCCAGCAGCCAAACGACAGGGGGCGGCACTGAAGCTTTCTTT

cdr3_length: 15
clone_size: -
j_call: TRBJ2-2
v_call: TRBV5-4
d_call: -
cdr3_aa: CASSLPSGPTGELFF
cdr3_nt: TGTGCCAGCAGCTTGCCCAGCGGGCCGACCGGGGAGCTGTTTTTT

cdr3_length: 12
clone_size: few
j_call: TRBJ1-6
v_call: TRBV27
d_call: -
cdr3_aa: CASSFFMGPLHF
cdr3_nt: TGTGCCAGCAGTTTTTTTATGGGGCCCCTCCACTTT

cdr3_length: 13
clone_size: -
j_call: TRBJ2-5
v_call: TRBV5-1
d_call: -
cdr3_aa: CASSLGALETQYF
cdr3_nt: TGCGCCAGCAGCTTGGGGGCCTTAGAGACCCAGTACTTC

cdr3_length: 14
clone_size: -
j_call: TRBJ2-1
v_call: TRBV29-1
d_call: -
cdr3_aa: CSVEGRGSYNEQFF
cdr3_nt: TGCAGCGTTGAGGGGCGGGGCTCCTACAATGAGCAGTTCTTC

cdr3_length: 13
clone_size: -
j_call: TRBJ2-7
v_call: TRBV30
d_call: -
cdr3_aa: CAWSAGYSYEQYF
cdr3_nt: TGTGCCTGGAGTGCGGGATACTCCTACGAGCAGTACTTC

cdr3_length: 13
clone_size: -
j_call: TRBJ2-3
v_call: TRBV7-3
d_call: -
cdr3_aa: CASSNQHTDTQYF
cdr3_nt: TGTGCCAGCAGCAATCAACACACAGATACGCAGTATTTT

cdr3_length: 13
clone_size: -
j_call: TRBJ2-7
v_call: TRBV5-1
d_call: TRBD1
cdr3_aa: CASSPGQGHEQYF
cdr3_nt: TGCGCCAGCAGCCCCGGACAGGGCCACGAGCAGTACTTC

cdr3_length: 12
clone_size: -
j_call: TRBJ2-7
v_call: TRBV29-1
d_call: TRBD1
cdr3_aa: CSVPGQVGEQYF
cdr3_nt: TGCAGCGTTCCGGGACAGGTGGGCGAGCAGTACTTC

cdr3_length: 15
clone_size: -
j_call: TRBJ1-5
v_call: TRBV12-5
d_call: TRBD1
cdr3_aa: CASGPPGGGNQPQHF
cdr3_nt: TGTGCTAGTGGTCCCCCAGGGGGCGGCAATCAGCCCCAGCATTTT

cdr3_length: 16
clone_size: -
j_call: TRBJ2-1
v_call: TRBV29-1
d_call: TRBD2
cdr3_aa: CSVESSWEGAYNEQFF
cdr3_nt: TGCAGCGTTGAAAGTTCGTGGGAGGGAGCCTACAATGAGCAGTTCTTC

cdr3_length: 15
clone_size: -
j_call: TRBJ2-3
v_call: TRBV4-1
d_call: -
cdr3_aa: CASSLYRGATDTQYF
cdr3_nt: TGCGCCAGCAGCCTCTACCGAGGGGCAACAGATACGCAGTATTTT

cdr3_length: 13
clone_size: -
j_call: TRBJ1-4
v_call: TRBV6-4
d_call: -
cdr3_aa: CASSARPNEKLFF
cdr3_nt: TGTGCCAGCAGTGCCAGGCCTAATGAAAAACTGTTTTTT

cdr3_length: 14
clone_size: -
j_call: TRBJ1-2
v_call: TRBV4-1
d_call: TRBD1
cdr3_aa: CASSQTGDMDGYTF
cdr3_nt: TGCGCCAGCAGCCAAACAGGGGATATGGATGGCTACACCTTC

cdr3_length: 18
clone_size: -
j_call: TRBJ2-1
v_call: TRBV24-1
d_call: TRBD2
cdr3_aa: CATPVPGLAGGAYNEQFF
cdr3_nt: TGTGCCACCCCAGTTCCGGGACTAGCGGGAGGGGCCTACAATGAGCAGTTCTTC

cdr3_length: 16
clone_size: -
j_call: TRBJ2-7
v_call: TRBV18
d_call: -
cdr3_aa: CASSPVGGRSTYEQYF
cdr3_nt: TGTGCCAGCTCTCCCGTCGGTGGGAGATCCACCTACGAGCAGTACTTC

cdr3_length: 15
clone_size: -
j_call: TRBJ2-1
v_call: TRBV4-2
d_call: TRBD2
cdr3_aa: CASSTQGDSGIEQFF
cdr3_nt: TGTGCCAGCAGCACCCAAGGCGATAGCGGGATAGAGCAGTTCTTC

cdr3_length: 15
clone_size: -
j_call: TRBJ2-7
v_call: TRBV5-1
d_call: -
cdr3_aa: CASSFTGTTYYEQYF
cdr3_nt: TGCGCCAGCAGTTTTACCGGGACAACATATTACGAGCAGTACTTC

cdr3_length: 15
clone_size: -
j_call: TRBJ2-7
v_call: TRBV7-3
d_call: -
cdr3_aa: CASSPVPESLGEQYF
cdr3_nt: TGTGCCAGCAGTCCTGTCCCGGAGAGTTTGGGTGAGCAGTACTTC